The 11 T cell receptor beta chains reported below all come from one sample, sequenced in a study of OX40 agonist ivuxolimab in advanced cancers. Some clones are missing from TCRdb's copy, which holds only in-frame ones; the method was immunoSEQ multiplex PCR. The table shows around 80,000 clones, with around 87% occurring only once. This specimen consisted of CD4+ or CD8+ T cells sorted from blood, obtained in a trial of the OX40 agonist ivuxolimab. The receptor set was obtained from an adult with an advanced solid tumor such as melanoma, head and neck, liver or kidney cancer.

This clone was observed once. The V call is TRBV28, the J call TRBJ2-4; 7 positions match TRBD2. Looked up from germline, CDR1 is MDHEN and CDR2 is SYDVKM. This CDR3 is built from 15 residues. V lost 6 bases and J lost 2; bases outside the gene matches: 7. The DNA for the CDR3 is TGTGCCAGCAGCCGAAGCGGGGAGACCAAAAACATTCAGTACTTC. It yields the protein CASSRSGETKNIQYF. The whole variable domain, remainder taken from reference TRBV28 and TRBJ2-4, is DVKVTQSSRYLVKRTGEKVFLECVQDMDHENMFWYRQDPGLGLRLIYFSYDVKMKEKGDIPEGYSVSREKKERFSLILESASTNQTSMYLCASSRSGETKNIQYFGAGTRLSVL.

J is TRBJ1-1 and V is TRBV6-1; D uncertain. V lost 7 bases to trimming and J lost 1 base, with 16 bases between them. Germline V gene sequence: CDR1 MNHNS, CDR2 SASEGT. The CDR3 consists of 15 residues. DNA for the CDR3: TGTGCCAGCATGGTCGCGTGGGGAAAGAACACTGAAGCTTTCTTT. Translating gives CASMVAWGKNTEAFF.

The V and J genes are TRBV5-1 and TRBJ1-2; 7 bases are a match to TRBD1. J lost 4 bases, V lost 3 bases, and 9 bases had no gene match. Germline CDR1 is SGHRS and CDR2 is YFSETQ. The CDR3 contains 15 residues. CDR3 coding DNA: TGCGCCAGCAGCTGGGGACGACAGGGCCTCTATGGCTACACCTTC. Its protein product is CASSWGRQGLYGYTF.

This clone was seen more than once but under ten times. The chain uses TRBV18 and TRBJ1-5; no clear D. This CDR3 has 15 amino acids. Per the germline V gene, CDR1 is KGHSH and CDR2 is LQKENI. V dropped 0 bases and J dropped 5 bases, with 11 bases sitting between them. As DNA, the CDR3 is TGTGCCAGCTCACCACCGGCAGGCGGGGATCAGCCCCAGCATTTT. Translation gives CASSPPAGGDQPQHF.

The gene calls are TRBV4-2 and TRBJ2-3; D is undetermined. Germline CDR1 is LGHNA and CDR2 is YNFKEQ. The CDR3 is 14 residues long. V was shortened by 0 bases and J by 4 bases, with 8 bases between the two germline ends. CDR3 residues: CASSQEPGSDTQYF. CDR3 DNA sequence: TGTGCCAGCAGCCAAGAACCCGGATCAGATACGCAGTATTTT.

This clone is a singleton in its sample. V and J are TRBV28 and TRBJ1-6; D gene ambiguous. Germline loops: CDR1 MDHEN, CDR2 SYDVKM. With 4 bases removed from V and 8 bases from J, the gap between germline ends came to 12 bases. This CDR3 comprises 14 residues. The CDR3 here is CASSSFRLYSPLHF. CDR3 DNA: TGTGCCAGCAGTTCTTTTAGGTTATATTCACCCCTCCACTTT.

The chain links TRBV12-5 to TRBJ2-6, with TRBD1 matching 11 bases. J was trimmed by 5 bases and V by 2 bases; bases with no gene match: 11. The germline gives CDR1 LGHNT, CDR2 FRNRAP. This CDR3 is 19 amino acids long. In DNA form, the CDR3 reads TGTGCTAGTGGTTTGTCCCTTGGGACAGGGGGGATTAGGGCCAACGTCCTGACTTTC. This translates into CASGLSLGTGGIRANVLTF. Full variable domain (remainder filled in from reference TRBV12-5 and TRBJ2-6): DARVTQTPRHKVTEMGQEVTMRCQPILGHNTVFWYRQTMMQGLELLAYFRNRAPLDDSGMPKDRFSAEMPDATLATLKIQPSEPRDSAVYFCASGLSLGTGGIRANVLTFGAGSRLTVL.

CDR3 loop: CASSLGTGVLAGYNEQFF. CDR3 DNA: TGTGCCAGCAGCTTAGGGACAGGGGTACTAGCGGGCTACAATGAGCAGTTCTTC. V gene TRBV11-2 combines with J gene TRBJ2-1; either TRBD1 or TRBD2 may fit D (9 bases each). CDR3 length equals 18 residues. The ends were cut back, 1 base at V and 3 bases at J, with 19 bases in the middle. Germline V gene data show CDR1 as SGHAT and CDR2 as FQNNGV.

The chain combines TRBV2 with TRBJ2-4, with D tentatively TRBD2 (6 bases). This CDR3 has 15 residues. The germline gives CDR1 SNHLY, CDR2 FYNNEI. Trimming removed 7 bases at V and 0 bases at J, with 13 bases between. CDR3 residues: CASNRENLAKNIQYF. The DNA for the CDR3 is TGTGCCAGCAACCGGGAGAACCTAGCCAAAAACATTCAGTACTTC.

CDR3 region: CASSIRGQMNTGELFF. CDR3 bases: TGTGCCAGTAGTATTAGGGGACAGATGAACACCGGGGAGCTGTTTTTT. V gene TRBV19 combines with J gene TRBJ2-2, with 7 bases lining up with TRBD1. Germline-derived CDR1 and CDR2 are LNHDA and SQIVND (reference sequence). This CDR3 is built from 16 residues. V lost 3 bases, J lost 1 base, and 5 bases stayed unmatched.

This sequence joins TRBV4-2 and TRBJ1-3, with 10 bases fitting TRBD1. CDR1 is LGHNA and CDR2 is YNFKEQ in the germline V gene. CDR3 size: 16 residues. V lost 3 bases, J lost 4 bases, and 6 bases stayed unmatched. The CDR3 loop is CASSHPTGGEGNTIYF. CDR3 sequence (DNA): TGTGCCAGCAGCCATCCGACAGGGGGCGAGGGAAACACCATATATTTT.